A single sample gave rise to the 13 T cell receptor beta chains below, sequenced in a study of shared clonotypes between healthy human individuals. Naive-designated CD8 cells lacked CD45RO, were positively enriched for CCR7, and omitted terminally differentiated effector memory CD45RA+ cells. Assay used: immunoSEQ multiplex PCR; TCRdb lists only in-frame clones, some missing. The sample yields about 1.9 million clones, around 93% seen once. Source material: naive CD8+ T cells from PBMCs. The receptors were gathered from a man aged 18 to 30 in good health. Some clones in this sample may be carry-over from other donors' samples.

The chain uses TRBV28 and TRBJ2-7; D call uncertain. CDR1 is MDHEN and CDR2 is SYDVKM in the germline V gene. CDR3 length: 13 residues. V gave up 7 bases and J gave up 7 bases, with 17 bases separating them. The CDR3 DNA is TGTGCCAGCAAAACACCAACCTCTGGGGAGCAGTACTTC. Its protein is CASKTPTSGEQYF.

The chain uses TRBV10-3 and TRBJ1-1; D might be TRBD1 (6 bases). Germline V lookup: CDR1 ENHRY, CDR2 SYGVKD. Trimming took 5 bases from V and 5 from J, leaving 18 bases between them. The CDR3 sequence is 15 residues long. CDR3 DNA: TGTGCCATCAGTCCCCGGGGGGGCGCGGTTACTGAAGCTTTCTTT. Amino acids: CAISPRGGAVTEAFF.

The gene calls are TRBV7-9 and TRBJ1-5; D is unclear. CDR1 is SEHNR, CDR2 FQNEAQ, per germline (reference sequence). V was trimmed by 6 bases and J by 6 bases, leaving 9 bases between them. The CDR3 contains 12 residues. The CDR3 DNA is TGTGCCAGCAGTACGAGTAGTCAGCCCCAGCATTTT. Translation: CASSTSSQPQHF.

The sample holds one count of this clone. Relative to the germline gene, one junction end is altered; a read error may explain this. The chain is built from TRBV20-1 and TRBJ1-4; perhaps TRBD1 as D (5 bases). Germline V gene lookup returns CDR1 DFQATT and CDR2 SNEGSKA (reference sequence). The CDR3 covers 11 residues. CDR3 region: CSARTGTVFFF. CDR3 coding DNA: TGCAGTGCTAGGACTGGGACGGTTTTTTTCTTT.

The chain couples TRBV28 to TRBJ2-5, with D uncertain. Germline CDR1 reads MDHEN; CDR2 reads SYDVKM. The CDR3 totals 15 residues. The V and J ends lost 2 bases and 3 bases respectively, with 13 bases between them. As DNA, the CDR3 is TGTGCCAGCAGTTTAGCGTCGGGCCATAAAGAGACCCAGTACTTC. This codes for CASSLASGHKETQYF.

With respect to this clone: Other DNA sequences of this sample code for an identical CDR3. V gene TRBV28 combines with J gene TRBJ2-1, with a weak D call TRBD2 (6 bases). CDR3 size: 12 residues. Germline assignment: CDR1 MDHEN and CDR2 SYDVKM. Between the trimmed V and J ends, which lost 3 bases and 10 bases, there was a span of 10 bases. The CDR3 coding sequence is TGTGCCAGCAGTTTGTGGGCGGGGGAGCAGTTCTTC. Translated: CASSLWAGEQFF.

The chain has TRBV4-3 and TRBJ2-7, with D possibly being TRBD2 (6 bases). Per germline, CDR1 LGHNA and CDR2 YSLEER. The ends were cut back, 0 bases at V and 6 bases at J, with 15 bases in the middle. The CDR3 loop spans 15 amino acids. CDR3 in amino acids: CASSQDMGTPSEQYF. The CDR3 DNA is TGCGCCAGCAGCCAAGATATGGGGACTCCCTCCGAGCAGTACTTC.

J is TRBJ1-1 and V is TRBV30; the D gene is possibly TRBD1 (5 bases). Germline-derived CDR1 and CDR2 are GTSNPN and SVGIG (reference sequence). The CDR3 runs 13 residues. With 2 bases removed from V and 4 bases from J, the gap between germline ends came to 11 bases. CDR3 in amino acids: CAWSNVGGTEAFF. As DNA, the CDR3 is TGTGCCTGGAGTAATGTGGGGGGCACTGAAGCTTTCTTT. The full variable domain, with the rest looked up from reference TRBV30 and TRBJ1-1, is SQTIHQWPATLVQPVGSPLSLECTVEGTSNPNLYWYRQAAGRGLQLLFYSVGIGQISSEVPQNLSASRPQDRQFILSSKKLLLSDSGFYLCAWSNVGGTEAFFGQGTRLTVV.

This chain connects TRBV4-2 to TRBJ2-7; 8 nucleotides line up with TRBD2. This CDR3 spans 15 amino acids. Trimming removed 3 bases from V and 2 bases from J; junction bases left unmatched: 6. From germline, CDR1 is LGHNA and CDR2 YNFKEQ. The CDR3 protein is CASSQETSATYEQYF. The CDR3, as DNA: TGTGCCAGCAGCCAGGAGACTAGCGCGACCTACGAGCAGTACTTC.

This sequence joins TRBV9 and TRBJ1-2; 7 bases are a match to TRBD1. The CDR3 spans 16 residues. V was pared by 3 bases and J by 1 base, with 9 bases of the junction left unmatched. Germline V gives CDR1 SGDLS, CDR2 YYNGEE. In nucleotides, the CDR3 is TGTGCCAGCAGCGACAATACAGGGGAGTTTAACTATGGCTACACCTTC. Protein: CASSDNTGEFNYGYTF.

The V and J genes are TRBV4-1 and TRBJ1-1; 12 bases are a match to TRBD1. CDR3 size: 16 residues. The ends lost 6 bases at V and 1 base at J; junction bases unmatched: 6. The germline CDR1 and CDR2 sequences are MGHRA and YSYEKL. The DNA for the CDR3 is TGCGCCAGCAGTGACTGGGACAGGGGGCAGAACACTGAAGCTTTCTTT. This codes for CASSDWDRGQNTEAFF.

This clone appeared a single time. The chain has TRBV28 and TRBJ1-1, with a weak D call TRBD1 (5 bases). The CDR3 is made up of 14 amino acids. The germline V gene encodes CDR1 MDHEN and CDR2 SYDVKM. With 3 bases removed from V and 5 bases from J, the gap between germline ends came to 13 bases. As DNA, the CDR3 is TGTGCCAGCAGTTTCTTTTCGGGGGGGACTGAAGCTTTCTTT. It specifies CASSFFSGGTEAFF.

The chain recombines TRBV11-2 with TRBJ1-4; no definite D call. The V and J ends lost 5 bases and 7 bases respectively, with 14 bases between them. CDR1 SGHAT and CDR2 FQNNGV come from the germline V gene. This CDR3 spans 14 amino acids. For the CDR3, the DNA is TGTGCCAGCAGCCTAGGACCACGAGGTGAAAAACTGTTTTTT. Its protein is CASSLGPRGEKLFF.